The clone carrying this T cell receptor (beta chain) has only a few counts. The antigen is not known. The sample comes from a study of identical twins. Points from the study as a whole: The authors noted that invariant MAIT and iNKT cells could partly confound zero-insertion analyses. In cord blood, abundant beta clonotypes had fewer insertions; memory showed no trend. Within twin pairs, the out-of-frame alpha sequences they shared showed excess low generation probability.

Unique molecular identifiers were present on the cDNA, which also gained a universal primer site by template switching. One entry per CDR3 protein results from TCRdb running MiXCR on the 5' RACE reads. Among a few hundred thousand distinct CDR3 sequences, approximately 8.6% were seen once, and the ten largest hold approximately 3%. The germline CDR1 and CDR2 sequences are MNHEY and SMNVEV (reference sequence). This CDR3 region has 18 residues. V shed 6 bases and J 0 bases; nucleotides not matched to a gene: 13. This sample was shared with a second study, whose subject was yellow fever vaccine responses in identical twins.

Sequencing was carried out using CD8+ T cells sorted from blood. This clonotype was obtained from a young woman in good health. The chain carries TRBV27 and TRBJ2-3; 9 nucleotides align to TRBD2. CDR3 loop: CASRPLAGGGFSTDTQYF. The DNA for the CDR3 is TGTGCCAGCAGACCGCTGGCGGGGGGGGGTTTTAGCACAGATACGCAGTATTTT.